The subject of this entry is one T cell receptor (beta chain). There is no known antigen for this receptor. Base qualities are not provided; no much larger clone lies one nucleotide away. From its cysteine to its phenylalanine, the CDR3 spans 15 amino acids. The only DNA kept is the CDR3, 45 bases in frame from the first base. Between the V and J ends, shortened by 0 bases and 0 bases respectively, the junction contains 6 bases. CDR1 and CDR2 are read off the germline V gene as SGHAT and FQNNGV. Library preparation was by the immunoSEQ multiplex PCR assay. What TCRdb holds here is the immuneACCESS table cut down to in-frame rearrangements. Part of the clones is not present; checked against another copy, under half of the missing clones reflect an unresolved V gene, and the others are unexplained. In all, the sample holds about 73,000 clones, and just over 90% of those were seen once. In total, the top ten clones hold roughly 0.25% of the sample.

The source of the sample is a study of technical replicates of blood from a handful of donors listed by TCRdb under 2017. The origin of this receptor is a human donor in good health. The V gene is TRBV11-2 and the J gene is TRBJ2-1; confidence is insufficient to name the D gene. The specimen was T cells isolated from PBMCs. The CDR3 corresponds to CASSLDLASYNEQFF. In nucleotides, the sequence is TGTGCCAGCAGCTTAGATTTGGCCTCCTACAATGAGCAGTTCTTC. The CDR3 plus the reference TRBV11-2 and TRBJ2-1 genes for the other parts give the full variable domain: EAGVAQSPRYKIIEKRQSVAFWCNPISGHATLYWYQQILGQGPKLLIQFQNNGVVDDSQLPKDRFSAERLKGVDSTLKIQPAKLEDSAVYLCASSLDLASYNEQFFGPGTRLTVL.